The 32 T cell receptor beta chains below were found in one sample sequenced in a study of T cell changes during pregnancy in multiple sclerosis. Method: immunoSEQ multiplex PCR; TCRdb's copy keeps in-frame clones and lacks some. The sample carries roughly 22,000 clones, 88% recorded once. Sequences were derived from CD4+ T cells from peripheral blood mononuclear cells, sampled in the first trimester of pregnancy. Receptor source: a female donor in good health, enrolled as a control in a pregnancy study.

The chain recombines TRBV7-6 with TRBJ2-1, with D perhaps TRBD1 (6 bases). V lost 1 base to trimming and J lost 7 bases, with 17 bases between them. Germline values: CDR1 SGHVS, CDR2 FNYEAQ. The CDR3 is made up of 16 amino acids. CDR3 sequence (DNA): TGTGCCAGCAGCTTAGTGGGGACATTCGACGAGAATGAGCAGTTCTTC. Translated, it gives CASSLVGTFDENEQFF. Full variable domain (rest looked up from reference TRBV7-6 and TRBJ2-1): GAGVSQSPRYKVTKRGQDVALRCDPISGHVSLYWYRQALGQGPEFLTYFNYEAQQDKSGLPNDRFSAERPEGSISTLTIQRTEQRDSAMYRCASSLVGTFDENEQFFGPGTRLTVL.

The CDR3 nucleotides read TGTGCCACCTCCAGGACAGGGAGTATGTACTTC. This gives the protein CATSRTGSMYF. The V call is TRBV6-5, the J call TRBJ2-7, with 8 bases identical to TRBD1. The CDR3 is 11 residues long. Looked up from germline, CDR1 is MNHEY and CDR2 is SVGAGI. V was clipped by 10 bases and J by 12 bases; unmatched bases: 11.

V is TRBV6-1 and J is TRBJ2-2, with TRBD2 matching over 7 bases. From germline, CDR1 is MNHNS and CDR2 SASEGT. The CDR3 loop spans 14 amino acids. Trimming removed 4 bases from V and 5 bases from J; junction bases left unmatched: 4. The CDR3 DNA reads as TGTGCCAGCAGTGGTGGACTAGAGACCGGGGAGCTGTTTTTT. As protein: CASSGGLETGELFF.

The table lists this clone with a count of one. The chain combines TRBV7-9 with TRBJ2-3, with D uncertain. There are 14 residues in the CDR3. V lost 7 bases, J lost 4 bases, and 15 bases lay in between. Germline-derived CDR1 and CDR2 are SEHNR and FQNEAQ (reference sequence). The CDR3 nucleotides read TGTGCCAGCACCCTTGGTCTAGACGCAGATACGCAGTATTTT. This codes for CASTLGLDADTQYF.

CDR3 sequence reads: CASSQDNIIAPAPLHF. The CDR3 DNA follows: TGCGCCAGCAGCCAAGATAACATAATCGCCCCTGCACCCCTCCACTTT. The V call is TRBV4-1, the J call TRBJ1-6; D not certain. Trimming shortened V by 0 bases and J by 11 bases, and 17 bases separated the two germline ends. Germline lookup yields CDR1 MGHRA and CDR2 YSYEKL. The CDR3 runs to 16 residues.

The chain combines TRBV5-1 with TRBJ2-1; weak D call: TRBD2 (6 bases). This CDR3 comprises 17 residues. The V and J ends lost 3 bases and 2 bases respectively, with 18 bases between them. From germline, CDR1 is SGHRS and CDR2 YFSETQ. For the CDR3, the DNA is TGCGCCAGCAGCTCGACATTAGCGGCCCGAACCTACAATGAGCAGTTCTTC. Its protein is CASSSTLAARTYNEQFF.

This clone has just a few counts. The sample contains more than one DNA sequence encoding this CDR3. The chain is built from TRBV2 and TRBJ1-6; 8 nucleotides agree with TRBD1. From germline, CDR1 is SNHLY and CDR2 FYNNEI. Trimming took 3 bases from V and 7 from J; bases not matched to a gene: 2. CDR3 size: 14 residues. CDR3 nucleotide sequence: TGTGCCAGCAGTGAGCGACAGGGGAATTCACCCCTCCACTTT. It translates to CASSERQGNSPLHF.

The J gene is TRBJ1-4, the V gene TRBV12-2. TRBV12-2 is noted as a pseudogene. This CDR3 contains 8 residues. The CDR3 region has the DNA TGTGCAATGGAGAAACTGTTTTTT. This translates into CAMEKLFF.

The genes are TRBV9 and TRBJ2-7, with D possibly being TRBD2 (5 bases). Germline CDR1 SGDLS, CDR2 YYNGEE. The CDR3 extends over 13 amino acids. V lost 0 bases and J 5 bases, leaving 9 bases between the germline ends. CDR3 DNA sequence: TGTGCCAGCAGCGTAGGACCCGGGAACGAGCAGTACTTC. It is translated as CASSVGPGNEQYF.

The V gene is TRBV5-1, the J gene TRBJ2-2, with TRBD1 matching over 8 bases. The germline gives CDR1 SGHRS, CDR2 YFSETQ. The CDR3 runs to 15 residues. V lost 0 bases to trimming and J lost 3 bases; unmatched junction nucleotides: 1. CDR3 DNA: TGCGCCAGCAGCTTGGGGGACAGGCACACCGGGGAGCTGTTTTTT. It yields the protein CASSLGDRHTGELFF.

Only a few counts were recorded for this clone. V is TRBV7-9 and J is TRBJ1-1, with unresolved D. The CDR3 is made up of 13 amino acids. V lost 1 base and J 3 bases, leaving 6 bases between the germline ends. The V gene's germline CDR1 is SEHNR and CDR2 FQNEAQ (reference sequence). CDR3 amino acids: CASSLDRYTEAFF. CDR3 in DNA: TGTGCCAGCAGCTTAGACAGATACACTGAAGCTTTCTTT. Based on the CDR3 plus reference TRBV7-9 and TRBJ1-1, the full variable domain is DTGVSQNPRHKITKRGQNVTFRCDPISEHNRLYWYRQTLGQGPEFLTYFQNEAQLEKSRLLSDRFSAERPKGSFSTLEIQRTEQGDSAMYLCASSLDRYTEAFFGQGTRLTVV.

The chain is built from TRBV23-1 and TRBJ2-1, with TRBD1 matching over 11 bases. TRBV23-1 is annotated as an ORF whose role is uncertain. V shed 0 bases and J 6 bases; nucleotides not matched to a gene: 4. The length of the CDR3 is 16 residues. CDR3 DNA: TGCGCCAGCAGTCAATCCGGGACAGGGGGTATCAATGAGCAGTTCTTC. Translating gives CASSQSGTGGINEQFF.

The CDR3: CASSSLGGTGHQKLFF. CDR3 sequence (DNA): TGTGCCAGCAGCTCCTTAGGCGGGACAGGCCACCAAAAACTGTTTTTT. The gene calls are TRBV5-5 and TRBJ1-4, with TRBD1 identical over 8 bases. The CDR3 sequence is 16 residues long. Germline CDR1 SGHKS, CDR2 YYEKEE (reference sequence). J gave up 9 bases and V 3 bases, and 13 bases lay outside the gene matches.

The V call is TRBV7-3, the J call TRBJ2-3, with D tentatively TRBD2 (6 bases). This CDR3 has 17 amino acids. Trimming pared 1 base from V and 0 bases from J, leaving 14 bases between. CDR1 is SGHTA and CDR2 is FQGTGA in the germline V gene. In DNA form, the CDR3 reads TGTGCCAGCAGCTTAAAGGTTAGGGCGGGGAGCACAGATACGCAGTATTTT. Protein product: CASSLKVRAGSTDTQYF. Variable domain in full (rest from reference TRBV7-3 and TRBJ2-3): GAGVSQTPSNKVTEKGKYVELRCDPISGHTALYWYRQSLGQGPEFLIYFQGTGAADDSGLPNDRFFAVRPEGSVSTLKIQRTERGDSAVYLCASSLKVRAGSTDTQYFGPGTRLTVL.

The gene calls are TRBV5-1 and TRBJ1-1; perhaps TRBD1 as D (5 bases). V shed 5 bases and J shed 0 bases, with 11 bases lying between them. Germline lookup yields CDR1 SGHRS and CDR2 YFSETQ. The CDR3 sequence is 14 residues long. CDR3 DNA: TGCGCCAGCAGTCCGGGGGGGATGAACACTGAAGCTTTCTTT. Translated, it gives CASSPGGMNTEAFF.

This chain links TRBV10-3 with TRBJ1-1; 8 bases are shared with TRBD1. This CDR3 has 16 amino acids. In germline, CDR1 is ENHRY, CDR2 SYGVKD. Germline trimming cut 3 bases from V and 1 base from J; bases unmatched to any gene: 7. CDR3 coding DNA: TGTGCCATCAGTGATTTCTTCGGACAGGGGAACACTGAAGCTTTCTTT. Amino acid sequence: CAISDFFGQGNTEAFF.

The genes are TRBV27 and TRBJ2-3; 8 bases are shared with TRBD1. CDR1 and CDR2 (germline): MNHEY, SMNVEV (reference sequence). This CDR3 spans 16 amino acids. The trim removed 5 bases at V and 1 base at J, leaving 8 bases unmatched. CDR3 protein: CASSPGTGRRTDTQYF. For the CDR3, the DNA is TGTGCCAGCAGTCCCGGGACAGGCCGACGCACAGATACGCAGTATTTT.

This chain uses TRBV7-8 with TRBJ2-3; weak D call: TRBD2 (7 bases). The germline CDR1 and CDR2 sequences are SGHVS and FQNEAQ. There are 16 residues in the CDR3. V lost 5 bases and J lost 5, with 20 bases in between. The CDR3 region is CASSPRTRGAGDTQYF. In nucleotides, the CDR3 is TGTGCCAGCAGCCCGAGAACCCGGGGGGCAGGAGATACGCAGTATTTT. The full variable domain, rest sourced from reference TRBV7-8 and TRBJ2-3, is GAGVSQSPRYKVAKRGQDVALRCDPISGHVSLFWYQQALGQGPEFLTYFQNEAQLDKSGLPSDRFFAERPEGSVSTLKIQRTQQEDSAVYLCASSPRTRGAGDTQYFGPGTRLTVL.

The chain couples TRBV10-1 to TRBJ1-1, with a weak D call TRBD1 (5 bases). Trimming pared 3 bases from V and 0 bases from J, leaving 14 bases between. Germline CDR1 is WNHNN and CDR2 is SYGVQD (reference sequence). The CDR3 has 16 residues. CDR3 nucleotides: TGCGCCAGCAGTGACCCCCCGGACACCTTGAACACTGAAGCTTTCTTT. Its protein product is CASSDPPDTLNTEAFF.

V and J are TRBV2 and TRBJ1-5, with 8 bases lining up with TRBD1. The CDR3 has 14 amino acids. The J segment lost 5 bases and the V segment lost 2 bases, leaving 2 bases of the junction unmatched. The germline V gene has CDR1 SNHLY and CDR2 FYNNEI. The CDR3 sequence is CASSERQGYQPQHF. The CDR3 DNA is TGTGCCAGCAGTGAACGACAGGGGTATCAGCCCCAGCATTTT.

The chain links TRBV28 to TRBJ2-2, with TRBD1 identical over 8 bases. In germline, CDR1 is MDHEN, CDR2 SYDVKM. The CDR3 is 16 amino acids. V shed 5 bases, J shed 8 bases, and the junction held 13 bases outside the gene matches. The CDR3 DNA reads TGTGCCAGCAGTCCCCAGGGGGCGCGGGATCGGGGGGAGCTGTTTTTT. Amino acid sequence: CASSPQGARDRGELFF.

The gene calls are TRBV4-1 and TRBJ2-3, with 8 positions matching TRBD2. The CDR3 totals 16 residues. CDR1 is MGHRA, CDR2 YSYEKL, per germline. J was trimmed by 4 bases and V by 1 base; bases with no gene match: 7. The CDR3 region has the DNA TGCGCCAGCAGCCAAGCGTACAGCGGGGGCGCAGATACGCAGTATTTT. Amino acids: CASSQAYSGGADTQYF.

The count of this clone is one. The chain combines TRBV7-9 with TRBJ2-7; 8 bases fit TRBD2. The V gene end was trimmed by 5 bases and the J gene end by 6 bases; junction bases not matched to a gene: 6. The germline V gene has CDR1 SEHNR and CDR2 FQNEAQ (reference sequence). The CDR3 extends over 13 amino acids. The CDR3 sequence: CASSRGGVREQYF. CDR3 DNA sequence: TGTGCCAGCAGCCGGGGGGGAGTTCGCGAGCAGTACTTC.

A word on this clone: The junction departs from the called germline gene at one end, perhaps through a read error. The V gene is TRBV7-7, the J gene TRBJ2-1, with 10 bases matching TRBD2. Germline CDR1 is SSHAT and CDR2 is FNYEAQ (reference sequence). The CDR3 length is 15 residues. CDR3 DNA: TGTGCTAGCAGCCTTACTAGCGGGGCTTACAATGAGCAGTTCTTC. Translating it yields CASSLTSGAYNEQFF.

This chain links TRBV5-4 with TRBJ1-2; maybe TRBD1 (6 bases). CDR1 is SGHNT and CDR2 is YYREEE in the germline V gene (reference sequence). The ends were cut back, 5 bases at V and 4 bases at J, with 12 bases in the middle. The CDR3 has 13 residues. This chain's CDR3 is CASSEQGPYGYTF. The DNA for the CDR3 is TGTGCCAGCAGTGAACAGGGACCCTATGGCTACACCTTC.

The rearrangement links TRBV5-1 to TRBJ1-4; D is undetermined. The CDR3 is 14 amino acids. The ends were cut back, 4 bases at V and 0 bases at J, with 7 bases in the middle. Germline CDR1 reads SGHRS; CDR2 reads YFSETQ. CDR3 in amino acids: CASSLLATNEKLFF. DNA of the CDR3: TGCGCCAGCAGCCTTCTTGCAACTAATGAAAAACTGTTTTTT. The whole variable domain, filled in from reference TRBV5-1 and TRBJ1-4, reads KAGVTQTPRYLIKTRGQQVTLSCSPISGHRSVSWYQQTPGQGLQFLFEYFSETQRNKGNFPGRFSGRQFSNSRSEMNVSTLELGDSALYLCASSLLATNEKLFFGSGTQLSVL.

For this clone: A read error may account for a junction end that differs from germline. The rearrangement uses TRBV2 and TRBJ1-1, with 9 bases aligning to TRBD1. Looked up from germline, CDR1 is SNHLY and CDR2 is FYNNEI. This CDR3 is 15 amino acids long. The CDR3: CASREGTGTYTEAFF. DNA for the CDR3: TGTGCCAGCAGGGAAGGGACAGGGACCTACACTGAAGCTTTCTTT.

Concerning this clone: A junction end diverges from the germline sequence, so it may reflect a read error. The genes are TRBV28 and TRBJ2-2, with 7 bases fitting TRBD1. The V gene's germline CDR1 is MDHEN and CDR2 SYDVKM. The CDR3 consists of 15 residues. CDR3: CASSVYRGKHRGAVF. CDR3 DNA sequence: TGTGCCAGCAGTGTATACAGGGGAAAACACCGGGGAGCTGTTTTT.

This chain links TRBV5-4 with TRBJ2-7; TRBD2 agrees at 8 bases. The CDR3 totals 13 residues. Trimming cost V 4 bases and J 6 bases; bases outside gene matches: 6. Germline values: CDR1 SGHNT, CDR2 YYREEE (reference sequence). The CDR3 loop reads CASSRGTSSEQYF. In nucleotides, the CDR3 is TGTGCCAGCAGCCGAGGGACTAGTAGCGAGCAGTACTTC.

The chain couples TRBV7-8 to TRBJ2-6, with D perhaps TRBD1 (5 bases). This CDR3 contains 15 residues. V was clipped by 8 bases and J by 0 bases, with 11 bases between them. The V gene's germline CDR1 is SGHVS and CDR2 FQNEAQ. CDR3 DNA sequence: TGTGCCAGCTCATTACAGGTCTCTGGGGCCAACGTCCTGACTTTC. Amino acids: CASSLQVSGANVLTF.

The chain joins TRBV4-1 to TRBJ2-3; 7 bases line up with TRBD1. V shed 1 base and J 3 bases; nucleotides not matched to a gene: 4. The V gene's germline CDR1 is MGHRA and CDR2 YSYEKL. CDR3 length: 15 residues. The CDR3 sequence is CASSQGQGRTDTQYF. The CDR3 DNA is TGCGCCAGCAGCCAAGGACAGGGCAGAACAGATACGCAGTATTTT.

The chain combines TRBV28 with TRBJ1-2, with 8 bases fitting TRBD1. This CDR3 has 13 residues. J was trimmed by 3 bases and V by 6 bases; bases with no gene match: 3. Per germline, CDR1 MDHEN and CDR2 SYDVKM. The CDR3 sequence is CASRTGGDYGYTF. The CDR3 DNA is TGTGCCAGCAGAACAGGGGGAGACTATGGCTACACCTTC.